The 22 T cell receptor beta chains below all came from one sample that was sequenced in a study of blood T cell repertoires in COVID-19. Generated by immunoSEQ multiplex PCR, the TCRdb table keeps only in-frame clones and is missing some. Counted here are about 190,000 clones, about 85% occurring once; the ten biggest clones make up approximately 1.1%. Sequenced input: peripheral blood. The receptors stem from a man in his thirties or forties with acute or convalescent COVID-19.

The V gene is TRBV5-1, the J gene TRBJ2-1; no clear D gene. Trimming removed 4 bases from V and 7 bases from J, with 9 bases in between. The CDR3 is made up of 12 amino acids. CDR1 and CDR2 from the germline V gene are SGHRS and YFSETQ. The CDR3 DNA sequence: TGCGCCAGCAGCAACACATGGAATGAGCAGTTCTTC. Amino acid sequence: CASSNTWNEQFF.

The rearrangement links TRBV29-1 to TRBJ1-2; 10 bases line up with TRBD1. From germline, CDR1 is SQVTM and CDR2 ANQGSEA. This CDR3 has 12 residues. The trim removed 4 bases at V and 7 bases at J, leaving 3 bases unmatched. The CDR3 here is CSVGQGAVGYTF. Here the CDR3 DNA reads TGCAGCGTTGGACAGGGGGCTGTTGGCTACACCTTC.

The chain carries TRBV19 and TRBJ1-1; 9 bases are a match to TRBD1. CDR1 and CDR2 from the germline V gene are LNHDA and SQIVND (reference sequence). The CDR3 runs to 13 residues. After removal of 7 bases from V and 4 bases from J, the junction contained 4 bases not matched to a gene. Here the CDR3 DNA reads TGTGCCAGTACCCAGACAGGGGGCACTGAAGCTTTCTTT. It encodes CASTQTGGTEAFF.

The chain employs TRBV5-4 and TRBJ2-7; TRBD2 matches 8 bases. This CDR3 contains 15 residues. Germline trimming cut 4 bases from V and 6 bases from J; bases unmatched to any gene: 12. CDR1 and CDR2 from the germline V gene are SGHNT and YYREEE (reference sequence). CDR3 residues: CASSGGTSRGAEQYF. The CDR3 nucleotides read TGTGCCAGCAGCGGGGGGACTAGTAGAGGTGCCGAGCAGTACTTC.

Here the CDR3 reads CATSDLSAQGAFF. In DNA, the CDR3 is TGTGCCACCAGTGATTTGTCGGCGCAGGGAGCTTTCTTT. V gene TRBV24-1 combines with J gene TRBJ1-1, with D maybe TRBD1 (5 bases). The CDR3 length is 13 residues. CDR1 KGHDR and CDR2 SFDVKD come from the germline V gene. Trimming took off 0 bases at V and 10 bases at J, with 11 bases between the two ends.

The genes are TRBV7-2 and TRBJ1-2; D is ambiguous. Trimming cost V 0 bases and J 4 bases, with 12 bases left between them. Per germline, CDR1 SGHTA and CDR2 FQGNSA. The CDR3 contains 15 residues. The DNA of the CDR3 is TGTGCCAGCAGCTTAGCGCAGCCGGCGGGCTATGGCTACACCTTC. Translation gives CASSLAQPAGYGYTF.

This sequence joins TRBV6-5 and TRBJ1-2; the D gene is possibly TRBD1 (6 bases). The V end lost 9 bases, the J end lost 4 bases, and 15 bases lay between the germline ends. The CDR3 sequence is 13 residues long. Germline V lookup: CDR1 MNHEY, CDR2 SVGAGI. This chain's CDR3 is CASYLDRTYGYTF. In nucleotides, the CDR3 is TGTGCCAGTTACTTAGACAGGACCTATGGCTACACCTTC.

The J gene is TRBJ2-6, the V gene TRBV5-1; 11 bases align to TRBD1. The CDR3 is made up of 18 amino acids. Losses at the gene ends were 5 bases for V and 1 base for J; bases not matched to a gene: 8. Germline CDR1 reads SGHRS; CDR2 reads YFSETQ. The CDR3 DNA is TGCGCCAGCAGGCAGAACCGGGACAGGGGGTCTGGGGCCAACGTCCTGACTTTC. This translates into CASRQNRDRGSGANVLTF.

This sequence joins TRBV19 and TRBJ1-1; D is perhaps TRBD1 (5 bases). There are 14 residues in the CDR3. CDR1 is LNHDA and CDR2 is SQIVND in the germline V gene (reference sequence). The V end lost 3 bases, the J end lost 4 bases, and 12 bases lay between the germline ends. The CDR3 nucleotides are TGTGCCAGTAGTATTAGGACGGGGGGCACTGAAGCTTTCTTT. Its protein product is CASSIRTGGTEAFF.

The chain links TRBV19 to TRBJ1-1, with D possibly being TRBD1 (5 bases). Trimming took off 2 bases at V and 3 bases at J, with 19 bases between the two ends. CDR3 length: 17 residues. CDR1 is LNHDA and CDR2 is SQIVND in the germline V gene (reference sequence). In DNA form, the CDR3 reads TGTGCCAGTAGTATAATTCGGAGGGCAGGGAGGGACACTGAAGCTTTCTTT. This encodes CASSIIRRAGRDTEAFF.

The J gene is TRBJ1-2, the V gene TRBV28, with 9 nucleotides matching TRBD1. The ends lost 4 bases at V and 1 base at J; junction bases unmatched: 10. The CDR3 runs 17 residues. Germline V CDR1 and CDR2: MDHEN, SYDVKM. The DNA of the CDR3 is TGTGCCAGCAGTTACCTACAGGGGGCAACGTTTAACTATGGCTACACCTTC. This sequence encodes CASSYLQGATFNYGYTF.

The V call is TRBV5-6, the J call TRBJ2-1, with a tentative D call TRBD1 (5 bases). The V end lost 3 bases, the J end lost 7 bases, and 11 bases lay between the germline ends. The CDR3 covers 13 residues. Germline values: CDR1 SGHDT, CDR2 YYEEEE. Written as DNA, the CDR3 is TGTGCCAGCAGCTCACAGGTTTGGAATGAGCAGTTCTTC. Its protein is CASSSQVWNEQFF.

The rearrangement uses TRBV5-1 and TRBJ2-7, with D perhaps TRBD2 (5 bases). CDR3 length: 14 amino acids. The V gene's germline CDR1 is SGHRS and CDR2 YFSETQ. Trimming pared 0 bases from V and 3 bases from J, leaving 10 bases between. CDR3 in DNA: TGCGCCAGCAGCTTGGAGGGCGGGTTCTACGAGCAGTACTTC. This gives the protein CASSLEGGFYEQYF.

As for this clone: The same CDR3 is also encoded by other DNA sequences in this sample. This sequence joins TRBV18 and TRBJ2-3; no clear D. Trimming pared 3 bases from V and 1 base from J, leaving 8 bases between. This CDR3 spans 14 amino acids. Germline V CDR1 and CDR2: KGHSH, LQKENI. Written as DNA, the CDR3 is TGTGCCAGCTCACCGTCGCAGGGCACAGATACGCAGTATTTT. This codes for CASSPSQGTDTQYF.

V and J are TRBV5-4 and TRBJ1-2; 8 bases agree with TRBD1. V dropped 4 bases and J dropped 6; count of bases not matched to a gene: 14. Germline CDR1 SGHNT, CDR2 YYREEE (reference sequence). This CDR3 spans 16 amino acids. CDR3 loop: CASSRGQGLAMDGYTF. The CDR3 coding sequence is TGTGCCAGCAGCCGCGGACAGGGCCTGGCTATGGATGGCTACACCTTC. Together with reference TRBV5-4 and TRBJ1-2, the CDR3 gives the full variable domain: ETGVTQSPTHLIKTRGQQVTLRCSSQSGHNTVSWYQQALGQGPQFIFQYYREEENGRGNFPPRFSGLQFPNYSSELNVNALELDDSALYLCASSRGQGLAMDGYTFGSGTRLTVV.

This clone was seen only once. The rearrangement joins TRBV7-9 to TRBJ1-2, with TRBD1 identical over 9 bases. The length of the CDR3 is 13 residues. Germline V gene sequence: CDR1 SEHNR, CDR2 FQNEAQ (reference sequence). J lost 12 bases, V lost 4 bases, and 9 bases had no gene match. CDR3 in DNA: TGTGCCAGCAGCTCCCGGGACAGGGCGGGGGACACCTTC. It yields the protein CASSSRDRAGDTF.

This chain joins TRBV6-5 and TRBJ1-5; a weak D match, TRBD1 (6 bases). The V gene lost 7 bases and the J gene lost 1 base, with 14 bases spanning the gap. The germline V gene encodes CDR1 MNHEY and CDR2 SVGAGI. This CDR3 is built from 15 residues. This chain's CDR3 is CASKLRGPSNQPQHF. CDR3 sequence (DNA): TGTGCCAGCAAGCTGCGGGGGCCAAGCAATCAGCCCCAGCATTTT.

V gene TRBV6-4 combines with J gene TRBJ1-3, with 7 positions matching TRBD1. Germline V CDR1 and CDR2: MRHNA, SNTAGT. V lost 10 bases, J lost 11 bases, and 11 bases stayed unmatched. The CDR3 is made up of 12 amino acids. The CDR3 loop reads CANKQGRIPIYF. CDR3 sequence (DNA): TGTGCCAATAAACAGGGGAGAATCCCCATATATTTT.

The rearrangement links TRBV11-1 to TRBJ1-4; 10 positions agree with TRBD1. This CDR3 spans 15 amino acids. J lost 8 bases, V lost 4 bases, and 7 bases had no gene match. From germline, CDR1 is SGHAT and CDR2 FQDESV (reference sequence). In nucleotides, the CDR3 is TGTGCCAGCAGCTATCCGGGACAGGGGAAGGAAAAACTGTTTTTT. This encodes CASSYPGQGKEKLFF.

The chain carries TRBV5-5 and TRBJ2-5; 9 bases are a match to TRBD2. V shed 0 bases and J 2 bases; nucleotides not matched to a gene: 5. Germline V gene sequence: CDR1 SGHKS, CDR2 YYEKEE (reference sequence). The CDR3 runs to 16 residues. The CDR3 nucleotides are TGTGCCAGCAGCTTGGCCGTAGCGGGGGTACAAGAGACCCAGTACTTC. Translating it yields CASSLAVAGVQETQYF.

The chain joins TRBV12-5 to TRBJ1-2; no reliable D call. The CDR3 runs 15 residues. Germline values: CDR1 LGHNT, CDR2 FRNRAP. Trimming pared 5 bases from V and 2 bases from J, leaving 15 bases between. The CDR3 nucleotides read TGTGCTAGTGGTGCTCAACAAACGGGGAACTATGGCTACACCTTC. Translation gives CASGAQQTGNYGYTF.

The chain couples TRBV3-1 (or the pseudogene TRBV3-2) to TRBJ2-7; the D gene is possibly TRBD1 (6 bases). Trimming left V 5 bases short and J 2 bases short, with 10 bases between. CDR3 length equals 13 residues. Germline V lookup: CDR1 LGHDT, CDR2 YNNKEL (reference sequence). The CDR3 loop is CASSTRQAYEQYF. Here the CDR3 DNA reads TGTGCCAGCAGCACACGACAGGCCTACGAGCAGTACTTC.